The rows below give T cell receptor beta chains drawn from one sample of a study of blood T cell repertoires in COVID-19. Produced via immunoSEQ multiplex PCR; TCRdb's table is partial and in-frame only. The top ten hold roughly 17% of the sample, which has 150,000 to 200,000 clones, approximately 80% seen once. Sequenced material: PBMCs or T cells enriched from blood (not recorded which). The receptors stem from a woman aged 50 to 65 who had recovered from COVID-19. CDR3s include the opening cysteine and the closing phenylalanine or tryptophan. Each record gives: CDR3 DNA, CDR3 protein, D gene, CDR3 length, V gene, J gene. A D gene is named only where the DNA matches it firmly.

DNA: TGTGCCAGCAGTTTAAGCCAGGGGCTGGGTGGCTACACCTTC
CDR3: CASSLSQGLGGYTF
D: .
length: 14
V: TRBV28
J: TRBJ1-2

DNA: TGTGCCAGCAGCCTCTCGGGCTCCTACGAGCAGTACTTC
CDR3: CASSLSGSYEQYF
D: .
length: 13
V: TRBV11-3
J: TRBJ2-7

DNA: TGTGCCAGCTCACAGTCCGACAGTGAAGCTTTCTTT
CDR3: CASSQSDSEAFF
D: .
length: 12
V: TRBV18
J: TRBJ1-1

DNA: TGTGCCAGTGCGGGATGGCAGAGCTCCTACGAGCAGTACTTC
CDR3: CASAGWQSSYEQYF
D: .
length: 14
V: TRBV6-5
J: TRBJ2-7

DNA: TGCAGCGCCGACGTTTGGGGGGGGCACACTGAAGCTTTCTTT
CDR3: CSADVWGGHTEAFF
D: .
length: 14
V: TRBV29-1
J: TRBJ1-1

DNA: TGTGCCAGCTCACCGGTCCAGGGTCAAGAGACCCAGTACTTC
CDR3: CASSPVQGQETQYF
D: .
length: 14
V: TRBV18
J: TRBJ2-5

DNA: TGTGCCACCAGTGATTTCAGGACTAGCGGATACAATGAGCAGTTCTTC
CDR3: CATSDFRTSGYNEQFF
D: TRBD2
length: 16
V: TRBV24-1
J: TRBJ2-1

DNA: TGCAGCGTCGTGGAGCTCGGGCGGGGAAAGATAACTAGTGGCCACAATGAGCAGTTCTTC
CDR3: CSVVELGRGKITSGHNEQFF
D: .
length: 20
V: TRBV29-1
J: TRBJ2-1

DNA: TGTGCCAGCAGCCAAGGGACTAGCGGGAGATCAGCAGATACGCAGTATTTT
CDR3: CASSQGTSGRSADTQYF
D: TRBD2
length: 17
V: TRBV3-1/TRBV3-2
J: TRBJ2-3

DNA: TGTGCCAGCAGTCCCGTAGCGGGACGCAATGAGCAGTTCTTC
CDR3: CASSPVAGRNEQFF
D: TRBD2
length: 14
V: TRBV6-5
J: TRBJ2-1

DNA: TGTGCCACCAGTGGCAGCCAAGCGGGAGGCTTCTCCTACAATGAGCAGTTCTTC
CDR3: CATSGSQAGGFSYNEQFF
D: TRBD2
length: 18
V: TRBV24-1
J: TRBJ2-1

DNA: TGTGCCAGCAGCTTAGCGCTGAGCTCCTACAATGAGCAGTTCTTC
CDR3: CASSLALSSYNEQFF
D: .
length: 15
V: TRBV11-2
J: TRBJ2-1

DNA: TGTGCCAGCAGTTACCTCCGGGGACAGCCGAATTCACCCCTCCACTTT
CDR3: CASSYLRGQPNSPLHF
D: TRBD1
length: 16
V: TRBV6-5
J: TRBJ1-6

DNA: TGTGCCAGCAGCCTCCTCGAGGAGCAGTTCTTC
CDR3: CASSLLEEQFF
D: .
length: 11
V: TRBV7-8
J: TRBJ2-1